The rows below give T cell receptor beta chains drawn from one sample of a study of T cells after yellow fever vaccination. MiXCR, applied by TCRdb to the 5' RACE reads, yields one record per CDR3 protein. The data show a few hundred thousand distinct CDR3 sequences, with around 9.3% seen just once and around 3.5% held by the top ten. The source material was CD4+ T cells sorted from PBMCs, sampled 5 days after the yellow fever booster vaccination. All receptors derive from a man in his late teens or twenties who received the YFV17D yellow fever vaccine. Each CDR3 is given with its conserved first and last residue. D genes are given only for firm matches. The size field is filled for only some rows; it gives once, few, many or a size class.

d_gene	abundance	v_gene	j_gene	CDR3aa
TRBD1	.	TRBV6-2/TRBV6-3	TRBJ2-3	CASSSWTGITDTQYF
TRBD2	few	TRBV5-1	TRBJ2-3	CASTVRLAGGQDTQYF
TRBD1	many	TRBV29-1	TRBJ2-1	CSVEDRTGYNEQFF
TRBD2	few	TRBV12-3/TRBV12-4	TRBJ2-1	CASSLSYMGGDSYNEQFF
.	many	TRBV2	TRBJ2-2	CAGGPDTGELFF
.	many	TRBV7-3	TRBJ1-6	CASRRSGNSPLHF
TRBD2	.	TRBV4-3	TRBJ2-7	CASSPREGVSQYF
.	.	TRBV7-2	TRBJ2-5	CASSLGGGAGKTQYF
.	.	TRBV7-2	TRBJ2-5	CASSPHERGETQYF
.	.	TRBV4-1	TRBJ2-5	CASSQGLGRWETQYF
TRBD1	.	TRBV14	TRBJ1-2	CASSQDPMGQGTSNYGYTF
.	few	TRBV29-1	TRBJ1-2	CSVAAGRNYGYTF
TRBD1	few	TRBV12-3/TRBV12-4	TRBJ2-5	CASRGTGKETQYF
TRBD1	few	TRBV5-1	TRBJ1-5	CASSPGTGSNQPQHF
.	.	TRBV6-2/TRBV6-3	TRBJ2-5	CASTSRLEETQYF
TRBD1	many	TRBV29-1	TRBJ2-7	CSVGPLTGSEQYF
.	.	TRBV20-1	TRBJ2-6	CSAIQSSGANVLTF
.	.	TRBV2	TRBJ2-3	CASKLAFSTDTQYF
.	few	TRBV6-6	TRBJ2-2	CASSSRDSNTGELFF
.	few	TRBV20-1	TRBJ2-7	CSARSGARVAYEQYF
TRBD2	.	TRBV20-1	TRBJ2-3	CSASPTSGGVTDTQYF
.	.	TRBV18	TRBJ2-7	CASSRDSTSLEQYF
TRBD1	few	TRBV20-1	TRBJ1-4	CSARAGTGNEKLFF
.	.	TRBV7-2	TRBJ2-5	CASSLGPPAPQETQYF
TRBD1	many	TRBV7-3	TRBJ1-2	CASSLGQGEGYTF
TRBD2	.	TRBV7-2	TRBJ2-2	CASSAGLAVTGELFF
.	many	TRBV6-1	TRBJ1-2	CASSGPMGGYTF
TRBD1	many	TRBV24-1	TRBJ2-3	CATRGGGDTQYF
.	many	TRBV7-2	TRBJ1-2	CASSQTQGRSGYTF
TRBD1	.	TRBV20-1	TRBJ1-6	CSARATGTVYSYNSPLHF
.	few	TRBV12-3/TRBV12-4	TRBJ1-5	CASSPVPLANQPQHF
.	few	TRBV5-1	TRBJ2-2	CASSFVVTGELFF
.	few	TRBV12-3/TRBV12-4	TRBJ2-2	CASSGTSNTGELFF
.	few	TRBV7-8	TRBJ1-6	CASSLEWANSPLHF
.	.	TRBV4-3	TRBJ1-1	CASSPGQRLNTEAFF
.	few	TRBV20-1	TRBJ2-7	CSARDPSRGFGLEQYF
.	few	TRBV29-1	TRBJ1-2	CSVAGGNNGYTF
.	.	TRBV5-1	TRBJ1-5	CASSLEKSNQPQHF
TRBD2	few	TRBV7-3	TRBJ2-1	CASSSGGWEQFF
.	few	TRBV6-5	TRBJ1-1	CASSYQGPSTEAFF
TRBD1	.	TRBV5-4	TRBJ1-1	CASSLGGQGGKTEAFF
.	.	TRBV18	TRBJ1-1	CASSPRSGDDGGTEAFF
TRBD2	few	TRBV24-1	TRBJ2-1	CATSDSGGWDEQFF
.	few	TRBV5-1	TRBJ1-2	CASSFGPLIANYGYTF
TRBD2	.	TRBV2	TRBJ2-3	CASSWTSGPDTQYF
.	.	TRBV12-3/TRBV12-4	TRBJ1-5	CASRGGNQPQHF
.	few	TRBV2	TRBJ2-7	CASTLRTTYEQYF
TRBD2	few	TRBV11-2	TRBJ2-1	CASSLLGREFF
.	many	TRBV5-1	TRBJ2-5	CASSLAQETQYF
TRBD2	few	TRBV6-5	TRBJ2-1	CASSPSAGGHYNEQFF
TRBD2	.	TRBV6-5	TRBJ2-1	CASRAGLNEQFF
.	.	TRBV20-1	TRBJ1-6	CSARDIGGLGSPLHF
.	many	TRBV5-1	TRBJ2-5	CASSSPGAGETQYF